The rows below give T cell receptor beta chains drawn from one sample of a study of PD-L1 blockade in urothelial cancer. Profiled with immunoSEQ multiplex PCR; TCRdb holds only in-frame clones, not every one. The sample carries about 43,000 clones, 83% recorded once. Sequences were derived from PBMCs, sampled around atezolizumab (anti-PD-L1) treatment. These receptors were collected from a man aged 60 to 69 with urothelial cancer. The CDR3 runs from the conserved cysteine through the conserved F or W. D genes are given only for firm matches. Clone size is stated in some rows and not others, as once, few, many or a class when expanded.

d_call | clone_size | j_call | v_call | cdr3_nt | cdr3_aa
. | few | TRBJ2-1 | TRBV27 | TGTGCCAGCAGTTTGTACAGGGTAACTGAGCAGTTCTTC | CASSLYRVTEQFF
TRBD2 | . | TRBJ2-3 | TRBV5-1 | TGCGCCAGCAGCTTGGAAACTAGCGGGGGGCAGGCCACAGATACGCAGTATTTT | CASSLETSGGQATDTQYF
. | . | TRBJ2-2 | TRBV9 | TGTGCCAGCAGCCCATTTGGAGGGGCCCCCGGGGAGCTGTTTTTT | CASSPFGGAPGELFF
. | . | TRBJ1-2 | TRBV6-1 | TGTGCCAGCAGTGAAGCACAGGGACGGGCGAATTGGTATGGCTACACCTTC | CASSEAQGRANWYGYTF
TRBD2 | . | TRBJ2-3 | TRBV5-1 | TGCGCCAGCAGTGGACTAGCGGGCAACACAGATACGCAGTATTTT | CASSGLAGNTDTQYF
. | . | TRBJ2-5 | TRBV4-2 | TGTGCCAGCAGCCAAGGTTCAGGGGGAGGATATCAAGAGACCCAGTACTTC | CASSQGSGGGYQETQYF
TRBD1 | . | TRBJ2-7 | TRBV6-6 | TGTGCCAGCAGTCCCCCATCAGGGGGTGTTCCTTACGAGCAGTACTTC | CASSPPSGGVPYEQYF
TRBD2 | few | TRBJ2-5 | TRBV4-2 | TGTGCCAGCAGCCAAGATCCCAGCGGGGGCCGGGAGACCCAGTACTTC | CASSQDPSGGRETQYF
. | . | TRBJ2-1 | TRBV7-9 | TGTGCCAGCAGCTTAGCGAGGGTTGCAGATCCCGATTACAATGAGCAGTTCTTC | CASSLARVADPDYNEQFF
TRBD1 | . | TRBJ1-5 | TRBV10-3 | TGTGCCATCCAGACAGGGGCCAATCAGCCCCAGCATTTT | CAIQTGANQPQHF
. | once | TRBJ2-5 | TRBV5-1 | TGCGCCAGCAGCTTGGGTTCCGGAGGGACCCAGTACTTC | CASSLGSGGTQYF
. | . | TRBJ2-7 | TRBV5-1 | TGCGCCAGCAGCCCAGGACTGGCCTCCTACGAGCAGTACTTC | CASSPGLASYEQYF
. | . | TRBJ2-2 | TRBV2 | TGTGCCAGCAGTACCGCGGGGACGAACACCGGGGAGCTGTTTTTT | CASSTAGTNTGELFF
TRBD1 | . | TRBJ2-3 | TRBV11-3 | TGTGCCAGCAGCTTGGGCCGGGACAGGGTTGGGGATACGCAGTATTTT | CASSLGRDRVGDTQYF
. | . | TRBJ2-2 | TRBV15 | TGTGCCACCAGCAGCGTGGCAGGGTTGGCCGGGGAGCTGTTTTTT | CATSSVAGLAGELFF
TRBD2 | . | TRBJ2-7 | TRBV28 | TGTGCCAGCAGCCGACGCCTAGCGGGGGACTACGAGCAGTACTTC | CASSRRLAGDYEQYF
TRBD1 | . | TRBJ1-1 | TRBV5-4 | TGTGCCAGCAGCTTCCGACAGGGGGGGAACACTGAAGCTTTCTTT | CASSFRQGGNTEAFF
. | . | TRBJ1-3 | TRBV6-5 | TGTGCCAGCAGCTCGGGACTTGCTGGAAACACCATATATTTT | CASSSGLAGNTIYF
. | . | TRBJ2-1 | TRBV30 | TGTGCCTGGAGAGTTTCCGGGTACTACAATGAGCAGTTCTTC | CAWRVSGYYNEQFF
TRBD1 | once | TRBJ2-5 | TRBV5-6 | TGTGCCAGCAGCAGAACCGGACAGGGGTCGGAAGAGACCCAGTACTTC | CASSRTGQGSEETQYF
TRBD1 | . | TRBJ1-1 | TRBV30 | TGTGCCTGGAACTCCGGGACAGGGAACACTGAAGCTTTCTTT | CAWNSGTGNTEAFF
. | . | TRBJ2-1 | TRBV5-1 | TGCGCCAGCAGCTTGAGGGTCGGACTAAATGACAATGAGCAGTTCTTC | CASSLRVGLNDNEQFF
TRBD1 | . | TRBJ2-7 | TRBV6-1 | TGTGCCAGCAGATCAAGTCTACAGGGGGACCGGTTCGGGTACTTC | CASRSSLQGDRFGYF
. | once | TRBJ2-3 | TRBV2 | TGTGCCAACCAACAGGGAACTAGCACAGATACGCAGTATTTT | CANQQGTSTDTQYF
TRBD1 | . | TRBJ1-6 | TRBV6-5 | TGTGCCAGCAGTTATACCGGGACAGTCTATAATTCACCCCTCCACTTT | CASSYTGTVYNSPLHF
. | . | TRBJ1-5 | TRBV5-6 | TGTGCCAGCAGCTTGGCCCTGGCAGGTAATCAGCCCCAGCATTTT | CASSLALAGNQPQHF
TRBD1 | . | TRBJ1-2 | TRBV2 | TGTGCCAGCATTTCGGACAGGGGTGATGGCTACACCTTC | CASISDRGDGYTF
. | . | TRBJ2-3 | TRBV7-2 | TGTGCCAGCAGCTCCACTACCAACACAGATACGCAGTATTTT | CASSSTTNTDTQYF